This TCR beta chain originates from a study of sequential checkpoint blockade in melanoma. Deletions cut 4 bases from V and 3 bases from J, with 10 bases between. Germline CDR1 reads KGHSH; CDR2 reads LQKENI. CDR3 size: 13 residues. Assay used: immunoSEQ multiplex PCR; TCRdb lists only in-frame clones, some missing. The sample yields approximately 26,000 clones, roughly 81% seen once. Stated treatment: randomized to nivolumab then ipilimumab (arm A) or the reverse (arm B). DNA-damaging chemotherapy had not been given to any patient beforehand. This TCR derives from a human donor with melanoma. This specimen consisted of CD8+ T cells sorted from blood (inferred from file names), obtained from a patient given nivolumab and ipilimumab in sequence. The V call is TRBV18, the J call TRBJ2-7; D might be TRBD2 (6 bases). This CDR3 is CASSRGTDYEQYF. DNA of the CDR3: TGTGCCAGCTCACGCGGGACGGACTACGAGCAGTACTTC.